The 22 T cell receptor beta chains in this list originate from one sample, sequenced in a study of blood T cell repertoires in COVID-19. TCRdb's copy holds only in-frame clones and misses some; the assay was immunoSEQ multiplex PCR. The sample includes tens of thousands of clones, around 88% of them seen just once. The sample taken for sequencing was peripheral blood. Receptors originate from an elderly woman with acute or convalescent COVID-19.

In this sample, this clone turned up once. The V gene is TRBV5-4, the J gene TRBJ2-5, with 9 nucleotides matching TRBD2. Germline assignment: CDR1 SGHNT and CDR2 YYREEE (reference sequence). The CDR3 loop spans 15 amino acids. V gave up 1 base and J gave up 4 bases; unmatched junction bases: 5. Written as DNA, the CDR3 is TGTGCCAGCAGCTTGACCGAGCGGGGGGCAGAGACCCAGTACTTC. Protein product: CASSLTERGAETQYF.

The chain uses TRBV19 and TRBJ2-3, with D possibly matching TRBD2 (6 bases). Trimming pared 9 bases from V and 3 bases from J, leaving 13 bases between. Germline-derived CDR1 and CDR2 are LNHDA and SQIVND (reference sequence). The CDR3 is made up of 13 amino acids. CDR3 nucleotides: TGTGCCAGCAGGGACTCTCGAACAGATACGCAGTATTTT. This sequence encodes CASRDSRTDTQYF.

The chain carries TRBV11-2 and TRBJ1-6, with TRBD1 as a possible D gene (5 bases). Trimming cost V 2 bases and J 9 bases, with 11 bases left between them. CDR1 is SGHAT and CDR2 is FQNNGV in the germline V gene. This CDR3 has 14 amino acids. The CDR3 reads CASSLPGGGSPLHF. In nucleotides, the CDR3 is TGTGCCAGCAGCTTACCCGGGGGAGGTTCACCCCTCCACTTT.

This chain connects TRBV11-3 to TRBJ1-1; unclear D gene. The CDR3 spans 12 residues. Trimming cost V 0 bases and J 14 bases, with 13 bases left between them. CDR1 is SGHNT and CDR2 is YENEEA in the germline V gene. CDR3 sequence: CASSLDVSRIFF. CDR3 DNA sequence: TGTGCCAGCAGCTTAGATGTATCGAGAATCTTCTTT.

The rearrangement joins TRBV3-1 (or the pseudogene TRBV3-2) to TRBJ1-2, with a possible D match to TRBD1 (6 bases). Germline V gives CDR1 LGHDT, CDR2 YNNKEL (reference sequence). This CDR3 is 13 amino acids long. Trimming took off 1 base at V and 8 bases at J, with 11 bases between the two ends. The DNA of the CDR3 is TGTGCCAGCAGCCAAGTTGCAGGGGTCGGCTACACCTTC. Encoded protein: CASSQVAGVGYTF.

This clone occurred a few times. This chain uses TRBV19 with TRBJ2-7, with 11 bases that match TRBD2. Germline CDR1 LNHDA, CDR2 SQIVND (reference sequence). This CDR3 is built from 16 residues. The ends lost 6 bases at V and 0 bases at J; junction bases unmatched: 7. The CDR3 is CASRSFGTSGSYEQYF. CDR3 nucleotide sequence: TGTGCCAGTAGGAGTTTCGGGACTAGCGGCTCCTACGAGCAGTACTTC.

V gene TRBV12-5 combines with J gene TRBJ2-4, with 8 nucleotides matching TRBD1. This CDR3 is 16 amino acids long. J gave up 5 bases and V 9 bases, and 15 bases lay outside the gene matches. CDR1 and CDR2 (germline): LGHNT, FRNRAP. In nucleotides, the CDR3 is TGTGCTAGCGAGAATACGGGACAGGTGGGGGAAAACATTCAGTACTTC. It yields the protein CASENTGQVGENIQYF.

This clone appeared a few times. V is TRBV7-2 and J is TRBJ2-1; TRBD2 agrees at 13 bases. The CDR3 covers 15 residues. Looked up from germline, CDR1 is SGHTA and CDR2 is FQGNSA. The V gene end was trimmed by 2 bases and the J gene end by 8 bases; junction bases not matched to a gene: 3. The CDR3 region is CASSLRTSGSDEQFF. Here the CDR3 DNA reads TGTGCCAGCAGCTTACGGACTAGCGGGAGCGATGAGCAGTTCTTC.

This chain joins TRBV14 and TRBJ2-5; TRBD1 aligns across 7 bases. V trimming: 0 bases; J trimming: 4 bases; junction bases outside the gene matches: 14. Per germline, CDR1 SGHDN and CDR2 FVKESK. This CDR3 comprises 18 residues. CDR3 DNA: TGTGCCAGCAGCCAAGATCGAAGGGGGCGGTTTTGGGGAGAGACCCAGTACTTC. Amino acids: CASSQDRRGRFWGETQYF.

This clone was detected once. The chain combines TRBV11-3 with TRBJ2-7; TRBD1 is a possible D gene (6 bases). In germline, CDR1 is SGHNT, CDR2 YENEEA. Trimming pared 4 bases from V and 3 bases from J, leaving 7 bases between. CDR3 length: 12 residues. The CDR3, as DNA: TGTGCCAGCAGCTCGGACAGCTACGAGCAGTACTTC. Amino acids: CASSSDSYEQYF. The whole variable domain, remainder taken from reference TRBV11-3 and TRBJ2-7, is EAGVVQSPRYKIIEKKQPVAFWCNPISGHNTLYWYLQNLGQGPELLIRYENEEAVDDSQLPKDRFSAERLKGVDSTLKIQPAELGDSAVYLCASSSDSYEQYFGPGTRLTVT.

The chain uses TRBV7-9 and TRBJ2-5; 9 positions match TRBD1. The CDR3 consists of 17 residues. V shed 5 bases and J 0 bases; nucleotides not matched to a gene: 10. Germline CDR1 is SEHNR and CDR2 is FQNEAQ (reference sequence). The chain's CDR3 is CASSPDRGPSHQETQYF. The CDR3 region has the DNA TGTGCCAGCAGCCCGGACAGGGGACCAAGCCACCAAGAGACCCAGTACTTC.

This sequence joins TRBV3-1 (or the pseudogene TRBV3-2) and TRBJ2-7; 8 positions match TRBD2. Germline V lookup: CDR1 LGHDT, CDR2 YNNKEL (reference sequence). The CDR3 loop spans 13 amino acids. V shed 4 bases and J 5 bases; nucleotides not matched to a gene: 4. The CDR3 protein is CASSRSGSNEQYF. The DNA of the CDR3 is TGTGCCAGCAGCCGGAGCGGGAGTAACGAGCAGTACTTC.

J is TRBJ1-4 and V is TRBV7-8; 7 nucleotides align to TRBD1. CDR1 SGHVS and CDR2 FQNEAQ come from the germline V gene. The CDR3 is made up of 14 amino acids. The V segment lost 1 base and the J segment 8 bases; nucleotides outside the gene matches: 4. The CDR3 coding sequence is TGTGCCAGCAGCTTAGGGGACAGCTCCGAAAAACTGTTTTTT. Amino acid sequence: CASSLGDSSEKLFF.

CDR3 in DNA: TGTGCCAGCAGCTTAGGGGAGGGTCTGGACGAGCAGTACTTC. Translating gives CASSLGEGLDEQYF. The rearrangement joins TRBV2 to TRBJ2-7, with 7 bases matching TRBD2. J gave up 5 bases and V 6 bases, and 10 bases lay outside the gene matches. CDR3 length equals 14 residues. CDR1 is SNHLY and CDR2 is FYNNEI in the germline V gene.

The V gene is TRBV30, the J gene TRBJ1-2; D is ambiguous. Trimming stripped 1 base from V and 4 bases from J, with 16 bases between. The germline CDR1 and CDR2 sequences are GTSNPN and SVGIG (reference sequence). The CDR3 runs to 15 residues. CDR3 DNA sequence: TGTGCCTGGAGTGCTAACTTCGGACTGACCTATGGCTACACCTTC. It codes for CAWSANFGLTYGYTF.

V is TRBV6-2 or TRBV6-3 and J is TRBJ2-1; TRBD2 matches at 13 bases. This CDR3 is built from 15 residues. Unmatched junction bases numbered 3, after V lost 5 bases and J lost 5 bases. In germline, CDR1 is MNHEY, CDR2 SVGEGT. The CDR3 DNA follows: TGTGCCAGCAGTGCGGGACTAGCGGGGAACAATGAGCAGTTCTTC. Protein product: CASSAGLAGNNEQFF.

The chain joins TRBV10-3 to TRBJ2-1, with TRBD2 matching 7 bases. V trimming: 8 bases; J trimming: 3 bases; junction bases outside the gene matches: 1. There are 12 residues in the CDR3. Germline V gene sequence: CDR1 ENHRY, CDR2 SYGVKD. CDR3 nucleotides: TGTGCCATCGGACTAGGCTACAATGAGCAGTTCTTC. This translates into CAIGLGYNEQFF.

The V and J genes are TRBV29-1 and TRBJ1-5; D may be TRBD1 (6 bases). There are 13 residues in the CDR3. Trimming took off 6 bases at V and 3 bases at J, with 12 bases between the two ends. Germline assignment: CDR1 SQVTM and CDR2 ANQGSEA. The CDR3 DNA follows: TGCAGCGTGGAACAGGGCTTCAATCAGCCCCAGCATTTT. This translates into CSVEQGFNQPQHF.

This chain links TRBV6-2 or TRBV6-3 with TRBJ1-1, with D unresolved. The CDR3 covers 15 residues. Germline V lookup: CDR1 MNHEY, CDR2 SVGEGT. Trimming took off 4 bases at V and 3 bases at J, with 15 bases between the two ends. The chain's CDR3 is CASSSHASVHTEAFF. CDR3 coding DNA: TGTGCCAGCAGTTCTCATGCAAGCGTTCACACTGAAGCTTTCTTT.

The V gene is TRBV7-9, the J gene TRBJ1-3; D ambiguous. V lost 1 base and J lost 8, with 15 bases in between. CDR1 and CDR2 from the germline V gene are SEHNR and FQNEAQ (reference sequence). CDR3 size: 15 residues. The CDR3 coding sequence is TGTGCCAGCAGCTTAGTGCCCGGTTCCAAAGACACCATATATTTT. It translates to CASSLVPGSKDTIYF.

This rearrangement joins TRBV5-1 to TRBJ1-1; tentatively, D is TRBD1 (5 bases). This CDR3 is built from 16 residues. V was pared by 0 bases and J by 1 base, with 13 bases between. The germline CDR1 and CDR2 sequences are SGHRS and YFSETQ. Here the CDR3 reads CASSLGDWTQNTEAFF. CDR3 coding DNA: TGCGCCAGCAGCTTGGGAGATTGGACACAGAACACTGAAGCTTTCTTT. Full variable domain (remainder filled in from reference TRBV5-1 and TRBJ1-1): KAGVTQTPRYLIKTRGQQVTLSCSPISGHRSVSWYQQTPGQGLQFLFEYFSETQRNKGNFPGRFSGRQFSNSRSEMNVSTLELGDSALYLCASSLGDWTQNTEAFFGQGTRLTVV.

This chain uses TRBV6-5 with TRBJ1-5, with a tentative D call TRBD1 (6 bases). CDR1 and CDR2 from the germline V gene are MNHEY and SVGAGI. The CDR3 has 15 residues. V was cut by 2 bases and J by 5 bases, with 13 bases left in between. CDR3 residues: CASSYRRDNHQPQHF. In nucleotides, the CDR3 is TGTGCCAGCAGTTACCGACGGGACAACCATCAGCCCCAGCATTTT.